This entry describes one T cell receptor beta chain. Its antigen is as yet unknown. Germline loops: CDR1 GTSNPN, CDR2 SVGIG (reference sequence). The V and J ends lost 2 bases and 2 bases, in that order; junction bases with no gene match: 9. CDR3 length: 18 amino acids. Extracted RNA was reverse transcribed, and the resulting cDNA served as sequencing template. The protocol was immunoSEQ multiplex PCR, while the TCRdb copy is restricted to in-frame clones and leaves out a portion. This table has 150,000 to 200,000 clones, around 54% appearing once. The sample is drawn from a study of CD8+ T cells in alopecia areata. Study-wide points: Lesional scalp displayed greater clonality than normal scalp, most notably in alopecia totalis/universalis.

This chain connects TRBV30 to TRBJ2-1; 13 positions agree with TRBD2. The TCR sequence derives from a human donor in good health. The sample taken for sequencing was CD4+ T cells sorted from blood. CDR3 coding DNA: TGTGCCTGGAGTTCCGGACTAGCGGGAGCGGTAACCTACAATGAGCAGTTCTTC. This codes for CAWSSGLAGAVTYNEQFF.